The next 23 T cell receptor beta chains were all read from a single sample in a study of T cell changes during pregnancy in multiple sclerosis. Assay: immunoSEQ multiplex PCR; the TCRdb copy retains only in-frame clones and omits some. Seen here are approximately 30,000 clones, 90% observed once, and the top ten hold roughly 10%. This material consisted of CD8+ T cells from peripheral blood mononuclear cells, taken before pregnancy. These TCRs come from a female donor with multiple sclerosis, enrolled in a pregnancy study.

This chain connects TRBV5-1 to TRBJ2-7, with a weak D call TRBD2 (6 bases). V gave up 0 bases and J gave up 6 bases, with 13 bases separating them. The CDR3 is 14 amino acids. Looked up from germline, CDR1 is SGHRS and CDR2 is YFSETQ. Here the CDR3 reads CASSLEVSGVEQYF. DNA of the CDR3: TGCGCCAGCAGCTTGGAGGTTTCGGGGGTCGAGCAGTACTTC.

The chain links TRBV7-4 to TRBJ1-5, with D possibly matching TRBD1 (5 bases). CDR1 and CDR2 (germline): SGHVT, SQSDAQ. The CDR3 extends over 12 amino acids. V lost 2 bases, J lost 7 bases, and 6 bases lay in between. CDR3 DNA sequence: TGTGCCAGCAGCTTACAGGGCCAGCCCCAGCATTTT. Translation gives CASSLQGQPQHF.

In DNA form, the CDR3 reads TGTGCCAGCAGTGGACAGCTACTGACCCACAATGAGCAGTTCTTC. Its protein product is CASSGQLLTHNEQFF. This chain links TRBV13 with TRBJ2-1, with D perhaps matching TRBD1 (6 bases). The CDR3 spans 15 residues. Trimming took off 6 bases at V and 5 bases at J, with 17 bases between the two ends. Germline CDR1 and CDR2: PRHDT and FYEKMQ (reference sequence).

The rearrangement uses TRBV4-1 and TRBJ2-7; 8 positions agree with TRBD2. The germline V gene has CDR1 MGHRA and CDR2 YSYEKL. V shed 1 base, J shed 5 bases, and the junction held 7 bases outside the gene matches. CDR3 length: 15 amino acids. CDR3 residues: CASSQARGVMNEQYF. The CDR3 DNA sequence: TGCGCCAGCAGCCAAGCGCGGGGGGTGATGAACGAGCAGTACTTC.

This clone appeared a single time. The rearrangement joins TRBV6-5 to TRBJ1-2, with 7 bases aligning to TRBD1. The ends lost 3 bases at V and 2 bases at J; junction bases unmatched: 6. The CDR3 is 15 residues long. Germline CDR1 MNHEY, CDR2 SVGAGI. The chain's CDR3 is CASSYGTASNYGYTF. The DNA for the CDR3 is TGTGCCAGCAGTTATGGGACAGCGTCAAACTATGGCTACACCTTC.

This clone appeared once. The chain recombines TRBV27 with TRBJ1-1; 8 nucleotides agree with TRBD1. CDR3 size: 15 residues. Germline V gives CDR1 MNHEY, CDR2 SMNVEV (reference sequence). V shed 5 bases, J shed 4 bases, and the junction held 9 bases outside the gene matches. CDR3 in DNA: TGTGCCAGCAGTCCCGTGCCAGGGGGCTTCACTGAAGCTTTCTTT. This gives the protein CASSPVPGGFTEAFF.

DNA of the CDR3: TGTGCCAGCAGTTACTCGGGACTACCTGGTAGAGATACGCAGTATTTT. It encodes CASSYSGLPGRDTQYF. This rearrangement joins TRBV6-5 to TRBJ2-3; TRBD2 agrees at 7 bases. This CDR3 region has 16 residues. Germline trimming cut 0 bases from V and 5 bases from J; bases unmatched to any gene: 8. Germline V gene lookup returns CDR1 MNHEY and CDR2 SVGAGI.

The rearrangement joins TRBV19 to TRBJ2-1; a possible D gene is TRBD1 (6 bases). This CDR3 region has 16 residues. V lost 0 bases to trimming and J lost 4 bases, with 13 bases between them. CDR1 and CDR2 (germline): LNHDA, SQIVND (reference sequence). Here the CDR3 DNA reads TGTGCCAGTAGTATAGATCAGGGGACAATATACAATGAGCAGTTCTTC. Amino acids: CASSIDQGTIYNEQFF.

This clone was observed a single time. The junction departs from germline at one end; a sequencing error may be responsible. V and J are TRBV30 and TRBJ2-5; no definite D call. Per germline, CDR1 GTSNPN and CDR2 SVGIG (reference sequence). The CDR3 runs 12 residues. CDR3 nucleotide sequence: TGTGCCTTGAGTCCGTACCAAGAGACCCAGTACTTC. Translating it yields CALSPYQETQYF.

The chain uses TRBV9 and TRBJ2-2; D gene uncertain. The ends were cut back, 0 bases at V and 2 bases at J, with 5 bases in the middle. Germline V gene data show CDR1 as SGDLS and CDR2 as YYNGEE. The CDR3 has 14 residues. The CDR3 region is CASSVGANTGELFF. CDR3 in DNA: TGTGCCAGCAGCGTAGGGGCCAACACCGGGGAGCTGTTTTTT. Supplemented by reference TRBV9 and TRBJ2-2, the full variable domain reads DSGVTQTPKHLITATGQRVTLRCSPRSGDLSVYWYQQSLDQGLQFLIQYYNGEERAKGNILERFSAQQFPDLHSELNLSSLELGDSALYFCASSVGANTGELFFGEGSRLTVL.

The chain is built from TRBV4-3 and TRBJ2-2; 7 bases agree with TRBD2. With V trimmed by 2 bases and J by 5 bases, 5 bases remained unmatched. CDR1 LGHNA and CDR2 YSLEER come from the germline V gene. The CDR3 totals 15 residues. The CDR3 DNA reads TGCGCCAGCAGCCAATCGGTGGGGGGGACCGGGGAGCTGTTTTTT. This sequence encodes CASSQSVGGTGELFF.

The chain carries TRBV5-1 and TRBJ2-1; TRBD1 matches 7 bases. There are 15 residues in the CDR3. CDR1 SGHRS and CDR2 YFSETQ come from the germline V gene. V shed 5 bases and J 2 bases; nucleotides not matched to a gene: 7. The CDR3, as DNA: TGCGCCAGCAGAACAGGGGTCACGGCCTACAATGAGCAGTTCTTC. Encoded protein: CASRTGVTAYNEQFF.

V and J are TRBV9 and TRBJ2-1; a possible D gene is TRBD2 (6 bases). CDR1 is SGDLS, CDR2 YYNGEE, per germline. V was trimmed by 0 bases and J by 0 bases, leaving 10 bases between them. This CDR3 has 16 residues. In nucleotides, the CDR3 is TGTGCCAGCAGCGTAGGTGGGAGGAGCTCCTACAATGAGCAGTTCTTC. The encoded protein is CASSVGGRSSYNEQFF.

The chain is built from TRBV5-1 and TRBJ1-1, with D hard to call. V lost 5 bases, J lost 6 bases, and 14 bases lay in between. The CDR3 consists of 13 residues. In germline, CDR1 is SGHRS, CDR2 YFSETQ. CDR3 coding DNA: TGCGCCAGCAGGATAGACACGCGCGCTGAAGCTTTCTTT. Amino acids: CASRIDTRAEAFF.

The chain uses TRBV2 and TRBJ2-7; TRBD2 matches at 7 bases. Trimming took 5 bases from V and 6 from J; bases not matched to a gene: 7. Germline-derived CDR1 and CDR2 are SNHLY and FYNNEI. The CDR3 is made up of 13 amino acids. The CDR3 reads CASSLAVVGEQYF. Here the CDR3 DNA reads TGTGCCAGCAGTCTAGCGGTGGTGGGCGAGCAGTACTTC.

The V gene is TRBV7-2, the J gene TRBJ2-7; no firm D call. CDR3 length equals 11 residues. In germline, CDR1 is SGHTA, CDR2 FQGNSA. The V gene lost 5 bases and the J gene lost 0 bases, with 2 bases spanning the gap. In nucleotides, the CDR3 is TGTGCCAGCAGCCTCTCCTACGAGCAGTACTTC. Residues: CASSLSYEQYF.

This rearrangement joins TRBV19 to TRBJ1-5; the D gene is possibly TRBD1 (5 bases). V lost 0 bases and J lost 2, with 17 bases in between. The length of the CDR3 is 18 residues. The germline V gene encodes CDR1 LNHDA and CDR2 SQIVND (reference sequence). The CDR3 DNA reads as TGTGCCAGTAGTATAGATAACTTGGGGCAGGCCCGCAATCAGCCCCAGCATTTT. Translating gives CASSIDNLGQARNQPQHF. Full variable domain (outside the CDR3, taken from reference TRBV19 and TRBJ1-5): DGGITQSPKYLFRKEGQNVTLSCEQNLNHDAMYWYRQDPGQGLRLIYYSQIVNDFQKGDIAEGYSVSREKKESFPLTVTSAQKNPTAFYLCASSIDNLGQARNQPQHFGDGTRLSIL.

This chain joins TRBV30 and TRBJ1-5; the match to TRBD1 covers 7 bases. Germline CDR1 GTSNPN, CDR2 SVGIG (reference sequence). Germline trimming cut 8 bases from V and 4 bases from J; bases unmatched to any gene: 11. The CDR3 runs to 14 residues. The CDR3 is CAMGWDSSNQPQHF. In nucleotides, the CDR3 is TGTGCCATGGGCTGGGACAGCTCTAATCAGCCCCAGCATTTT.

This clone has just one count. The V call is TRBV7-3, the J call TRBJ2-7; 11 bases are shared with TRBD1. Germline V gives CDR1 SGHTA, CDR2 FQGTGA. The CDR3 extends over 15 amino acids. After removal of 4 bases from V and 5 bases from J, the junction contained 7 bases not matched to a gene. The CDR3 loop reads CASSSSDRGLHEQYF. CDR3 nucleotides: TGTGCCAGCAGCTCTTCGGACAGGGGGCTCCACGAGCAGTACTTC.

The chain is built from TRBV7-3 and TRBJ2-1, with 8 bases fitting TRBD1. Germline values: CDR1 SGHTA, CDR2 FQGTGA. This CDR3 is built from 15 residues. After removal of 3 bases from V and 1 base from J, the junction contained 2 bases not matched to a gene. CDR3 protein: CASSLQGASYNEQFF. In DNA form, the CDR3 reads TGTGCCAGCAGCTTGCAGGGGGCATCCTACAATGAGCAGTTCTTC.

The chain has TRBV27 and TRBJ1-6; maybe TRBD1 (5 bases). V gave up 5 bases and J gave up 8 bases, with 7 bases separating them. Germline loops: CDR1 MNHEY, CDR2 SMNVEV (reference sequence). The CDR3 has 12 amino acids. The CDR3 is CASSPGYSPLHF. Written as DNA, the CDR3 is TGTGCCAGCAGTCCAGGGTATTCACCCCTCCACTTT.

This chain connects TRBV6-5 to TRBJ2-7; TRBD2 agrees at 8 bases. The CDR3 sequence is 14 residues long. Germline loops: CDR1 MNHEY, CDR2 SVGAGI. V trimming: 6 bases; J trimming: 0 bases; junction bases outside the gene matches: 4. CDR3 bases: TGTGCCAGCAGCCAGCGGGAGAACTCCTACGAGCAGTACTTC. It is translated as CASSQRENSYEQYF.

The chain recombines TRBV7-9 with TRBJ1-1, with D uncertain. The CDR3 covers 15 residues. V lost 6 bases and J lost 2, with 16 bases in between. Germline-derived CDR1 and CDR2 are SEHNR and FQNEAQ (reference sequence). This CDR3 is CASSPYSLPNTEAFF. CDR3 nucleotide sequence: TGTGCCAGCAGTCCGTACAGCCTTCCTAACACTGAAGCTTTCTTT.